The present T cell receptor beta chain was sequenced within a study of vaccination and CD4 T cells after COVID-19. Study summary: The makeup of the convalescents was six males and four females, two of them Hispanic.

V lost 5 bases, J lost 2 bases, and 1 base lay in between. There are 11 residues in the CDR3. Germline CDR1 is MNHEY and CDR2 is SMNVEV (reference sequence). Treatment meaning: approximately 10-day PBMC culture with coronavirus spike peptide pools or control peptides (ViraFEST assay). Gathering of the CD4+ T cells, from the unexposed donor, took place before the COVID-19 pandemic (2011-2018). Unexposed donors' CD4+ T cells were tested against SARS-CoV-2 S/N and four cold-coronavirus spikes when cell numbers allowed. Sequence data for DNA of cultured CD4+ T cells were generated by the Oncomine TCR Beta short-read assay. From cultured CD4+ T cells, genomic DNA was extracted. TCRdb independently ran MiXCR on the PCR reads; one entry per CDR3 protein. Of fewer than 7,500 distinct CDR3 sequences in the sample, roughly 53% are singletons; the top ten hold about 25%. This clonotype came up a few times. Its cognate antigen is unknown.

Points from the study as a whole: Post-vaccination reactive clonotypes (median roughly 36) did not differ significantly from post-infection (roughly 21).

The gene calls are TRBV27 and TRBJ1-5; no clear D. The sample comprised CD4+ T cells from blood, cultured in vitro. This TCR derives from a human donor in good health. The CDR3 region is CASSRNQPQHF. The CDR3 coding sequence is TGTGCCAGCAGTCGCAATCAGCCCCAGCATTTT.